The source of this T cell receptor (beta chain) is a study of blood T cell repertoires in COVID-19. With V trimmed by 4 bases and J by 2 bases, 1 base remained unmatched. Per germline, CDR1 SGHDT and CDR2 YYEEEE. This CDR3 region has 14 residues. The assay was immunoSEQ multiplex PCR, and TCRdb's table has in-frame clones only and misses some. Of tens of thousands of clones in the sample, about 80% were seen once. This receptor was taken from a woman aged 55-69 years with acute or convalescent COVID-19. V gene TRBV5-6 combines with J gene TRBJ1-2, with 11 nucleotides matching TRBD1. Sequences were obtained from peripheral blood. Written as DNA, the CDR3 is TGTGCCAGCAGCGGGGACAGGGGGAACTATGGCTACACCTTC. Translating it yields CASSGDRGNYGYTF.